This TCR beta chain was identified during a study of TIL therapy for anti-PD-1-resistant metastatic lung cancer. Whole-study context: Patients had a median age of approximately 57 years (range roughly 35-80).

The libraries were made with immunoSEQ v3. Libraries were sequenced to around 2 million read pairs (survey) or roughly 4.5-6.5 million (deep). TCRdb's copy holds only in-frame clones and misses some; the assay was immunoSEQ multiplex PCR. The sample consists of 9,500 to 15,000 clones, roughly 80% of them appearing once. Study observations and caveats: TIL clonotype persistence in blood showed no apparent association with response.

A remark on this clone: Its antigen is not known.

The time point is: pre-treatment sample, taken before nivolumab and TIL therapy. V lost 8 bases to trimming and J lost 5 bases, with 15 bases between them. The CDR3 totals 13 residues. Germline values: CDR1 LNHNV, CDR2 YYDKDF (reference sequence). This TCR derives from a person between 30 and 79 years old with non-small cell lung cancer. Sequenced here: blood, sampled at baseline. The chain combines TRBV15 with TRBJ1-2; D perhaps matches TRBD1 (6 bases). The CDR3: CATEKGGGYGYTF. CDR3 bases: TGTGCCACCGAAAAGGGAGGGGGATATGGCTACACCTTC.